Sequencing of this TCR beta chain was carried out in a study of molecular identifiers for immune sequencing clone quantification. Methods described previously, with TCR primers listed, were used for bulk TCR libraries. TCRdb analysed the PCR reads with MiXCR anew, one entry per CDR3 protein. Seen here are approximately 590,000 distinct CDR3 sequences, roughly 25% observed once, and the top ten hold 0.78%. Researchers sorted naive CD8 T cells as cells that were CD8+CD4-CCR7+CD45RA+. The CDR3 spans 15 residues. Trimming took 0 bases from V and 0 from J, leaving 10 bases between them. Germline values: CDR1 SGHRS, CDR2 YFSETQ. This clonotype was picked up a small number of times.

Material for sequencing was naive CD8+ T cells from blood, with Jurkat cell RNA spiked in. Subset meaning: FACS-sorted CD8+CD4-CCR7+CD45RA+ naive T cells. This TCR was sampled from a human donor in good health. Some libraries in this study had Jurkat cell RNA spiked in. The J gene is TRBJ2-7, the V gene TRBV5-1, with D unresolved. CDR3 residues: CASSLVSVLSYEQYF. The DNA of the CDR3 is TGCGCCAGCAGCTTGGTATCAGTCCTCTCCTACGAGCAGTACTTC. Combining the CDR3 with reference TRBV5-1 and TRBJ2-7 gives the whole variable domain KAGVTQTPRYLIKTRGQQVTLSCSPISGHRSVSWYQQTPGQGLQFLFEYFSETQRNKGNFPGRFSGRQFSNSRSEMNVSTLELGDSALYLCASSLVSVLSYEQYFGPGTRLTVT.